What follows is one T cell receptor (beta chain) and its context. Its antigen remains unknown. The data were obtained in a study of blood T cells in healthy people across ages. For the second PCR, which ran for about 7 to 11 cycles, a sample-barcoded 5' primer and a J-beta primer mix were used. TCRdb analysed the 5' RACE reads with MiXCR anew, one entry per CDR3 protein. The sample includes roughly 800,000 distinct CDR3 sequences, 20% to 30% of them seen just once. Sample donors were healthy Caucasian individuals that came from Russia, aged roughly 6 to 100. Each individual donor underwent a draw of about 11 milliliters of peripheral blood. Study-wide points: Diversity was estimated from one million T cells, and these estimates were considered underestimates. Unknown donor CMV status possibly confounded expanded clonotype changes.

V was trimmed by 3 bases and J by 2 bases, leaving 10 bases between them. Germline loops: CDR1 ENHRY, CDR2 SYGVKD. This CDR3 region has 15 residues. These data were also reused for a study on T cells of mothers and their children.

This TCR was sampled from a boy under 18 in good health. Sequenced material: blood. This chain connects TRBV10-3 to TRBJ1-4, with TRBD1 as a possible D gene (5 bases). The CDR3: CAISDTGVTNEKLFF. As DNA, the CDR3 is TGTGCCATCAGTGACACGGGGGTCACTAATGAAAAACTGTTTTTT.